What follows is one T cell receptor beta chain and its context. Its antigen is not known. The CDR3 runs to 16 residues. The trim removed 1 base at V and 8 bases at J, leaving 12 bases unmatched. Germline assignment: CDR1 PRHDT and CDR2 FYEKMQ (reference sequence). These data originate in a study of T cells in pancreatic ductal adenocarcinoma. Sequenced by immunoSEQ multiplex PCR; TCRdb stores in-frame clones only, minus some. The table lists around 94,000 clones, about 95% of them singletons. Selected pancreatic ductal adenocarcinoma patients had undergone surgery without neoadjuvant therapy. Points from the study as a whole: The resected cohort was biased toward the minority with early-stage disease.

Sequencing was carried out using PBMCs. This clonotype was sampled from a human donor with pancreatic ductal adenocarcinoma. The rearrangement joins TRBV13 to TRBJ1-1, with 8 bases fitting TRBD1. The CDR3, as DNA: TGTGCCAGCAGCTTAGACCGTCTCGTACAGGGGGGAGAAGCTTTCTTT. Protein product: CASSLDRLVQGGEAFF.